A single sample gave rise to the 4 T cell receptor beta chains below, sequenced in a study of regulatory T cells in long-lasting Graves disease. Indicated time point: newly diagnosed GD, antithyroid drugs for less than 3 months. With RNA extracted from PBMCs as input, the TCR library was made. Construction of TCR beta libraries relied on iRepertoire HTBI primers and on Arm-PCR targeting CDR3 regions. In TCRdb, the multiplex PCR reads were re-called with MiXCR into one record per CDR3 protein. The sample shows under 300,000 distinct CDR3 sequences, around 21% of them seen only once. The material sequenced was peripheral blood mononuclear cells (PBMCs), taken at new diagnosis, from a patient treated with antithyroid drugs. The receptors originated from a female donor with Graves disease.

This clonotype was recorded at least ten times. The chain employs TRBV3-1 and TRBJ1-4, with D unresolved. CDR3 length: 14 amino acids. Germline CDR1 reads LGHDT; CDR2 reads YNNKEL (reference sequence). V was clipped by 2 bases and J by 8 bases, with 12 bases between them. The CDR3: CASSQPNMGEKLFF. CDR3 nucleotides: TGTGCCAGCAGCCAACCCAATATGGGGGAAAAACTGTTTTTT.

The rearrangement joins TRBV27 to TRBJ2-7, with TRBD2 identical over 12 bases. The V gene's germline CDR1 is MNHEY and CDR2 SMNVEV (reference sequence). The CDR3 is made up of 16 amino acids. The V and J ends lost 6 bases and 5 bases, in that order; junction bases with no gene match: 11. The CDR3 nucleotides read TGTGCCAGCAGCCCCAGACTAGCGGGAGTGAAGGACGAGCAGTACTTC. Its protein product is CASSPRLAGVKDEQYF.

The genes are TRBV6-1 and TRBJ1-4; D might be TRBD1 (5 bases). The germline gives CDR1 MNHNS, CDR2 SASEGT. CDR3 length: 13 residues. The V and J ends lost 6 bases and 3 bases respectively, with 8 bases between them. The CDR3 here is CASRRQPNEKLFF. CDR3 nucleotides: TGTGCCAGCAGGAGACAGCCTAATGAAAAACTGTTTTTT.

The chain couples TRBV20-1 to TRBJ1-4, with 7 positions matching TRBD1. The CDR3 runs to 14 residues. V shed 2 bases and J 4 bases; nucleotides not matched to a gene: 4. CDR1 is DFQATT, CDR2 SNEGSKA, per germline (reference sequence). Here the CDR3 DNA reads TGCAGTGCTAGACCGGGACAGAGTAATGAAAAACTGTTTTTT. It encodes CSARPGQSNEKLFF.